This T cell receptor beta chain was sequenced for a study of shared clonotypes between healthy human individuals. Donors had no recently reported acute infections or vaccinations and were HIV-negative. Samples left unsorted employed roughly 90 million PBMCs for genomic DNA. For each subset, genomic DNA was distributed in equal portions over several immunoSEQ plates. Data came from immunoSEQ multiplex PCR; TCRdb stores just in-frame clones and leaves some out. The sample includes around 480,000 clones, 60% to 80% of them seen just once. Trimming at V came to 4 bases and at J to 7 bases, leaving 14 bases not matched to a gene. CDR1 and CDR2 (germline): SQVTM, ANQGSEA. The length of the CDR3 is 16 residues.

This clonotype originated in a woman aged 40 to 50 in good health. Some clones in this sample may be carry-over from other donors' samples. Material for sequencing was PBMCs. The chain combines TRBV29-1 with TRBJ1-2; 11 nucleotides align to TRBD1. CDR3 residues: CSVVSGTGGILGGYTF. CDR3 coding DNA: TGCAGCGTTGTGTCCGGGACAGGGGGGATTTTGGGTGGCTACACCTTC.